This T cell receptor (beta chain) was captured in a study of Graves' ophthalmopathy and Graves' hyperthyroidism. In this cohort, patients with other autoimmune diseases, uncontrolled infections, pregnancy or lactation were excluded. Amplification targeted the TCR beta CDR3 regions, with RNA transcripts as the source material. HTBI primers primed a first-round RT-PCR, and a second-round multiplex PCR followed. TCRdb used MiXCR to reprocess the multiplex PCR reads, holding one entry per CDR3 protein. This sample has about 740,000 distinct CDR3 sequences, with roughly 41% found just once. Trimming pared 3 bases from V and 4 bases from J, leaving 12 bases between. The CDR3 loop spans 15 amino acids.

The receptor's source is an adult man with Graves' ophthalmopathy. The chain links TRBV12-3 or TRBV12-4 to TRBJ1-4; a possible D gene is TRBD1 (6 bases). Sequenced input: peripheral blood. The CDR3 DNA follows: TGTGCCAGCAGTTTGCAACAGGGTGGTAATGAAAAACTGTTTTTT. Protein product: CASSLQQGGNEKLFF.